The next 5 T cell receptor beta chains were all read from a single sample in a study of T cell responses to AZD1222 COVID-19 vaccine (dated by TCRdb to about 2021). Explained via the paper, the time point label denotes: baseline before first vaccination. Library prep was done by the immunoSEQ multiplex PCR assay. In its TCRdb copy, this immuneACCESS table keeps in-frame sequences only and misses some clones. Where compared with another copy, unresolved V genes explain less than half of these, and the others have no known cause. Across this sample there are 93,000 or so clones, with less than 95% seen only once. Of the sample, about 5% is held by the ten largest clones. The material was peripheral blood, obtained on day 0 of AZD1222 vaccination. These receptors were obtained from an adult in good health.

V is TRBV18 and J is TRBJ1-1; no firm D call. The V end lost 1 base, the J end lost 3 bases, and 12 bases lay between the germline ends. The germline V gene has CDR1 KGHSH and CDR2 LQKENI. This CDR3 is built from 15 residues. CDR3 protein: CASSPRLDRDTEAFF. Here the CDR3 DNA reads TGTGCCAGCTCACCACGTCTGGACCGGGACACTGAAGCTTTCTTT.

CDR3 nucleotide sequence: TGTGCCAGCAGTTTACCGGTCAGAGGGACTGAAGCTTTCTTT. Its protein is CASSLPVRGTEAFF. The V and J genes are TRBV28 and TRBJ1-1; D is ambiguous. Trimming left V 2 bases short and J 5 bases short, with 12 bases between. The germline CDR1 and CDR2 sequences are MDHEN and SYDVKM. CDR3 length: 14 residues.

The genes are TRBV3-1 (or the pseudogene TRBV3-2) and TRBJ1-2; D is unresolved. Germline loops: CDR1 LGHDT, CDR2 YNNKEL (reference sequence). The CDR3 runs 12 residues. Between the trimmed V and J ends, which lost 4 bases and 6 bases, there was a span of 9 bases. The chain's CDR3 is CASSPSGHGYTF. In DNA form, the CDR3 reads TGTGCCAGCAGCCCTAGCGGTCATGGCTACACCTTC.

The chain couples TRBV3-1 (or the pseudogene TRBV3-2) to TRBJ1-2, with D unclear. This CDR3 comprises 15 residues. The V gene's germline CDR1 is LGHDT and CDR2 YNNKEL (reference sequence). V lost 0 bases to trimming and J lost 7 bases, with 15 bases between them. CDR3 in amino acids: CASSQDWRAGFGYTF. The CDR3 DNA reads as TGTGCCAGCAGCCAAGATTGGAGGGCAGGTTTTGGCTACACCTTC.

The chain carries TRBV3-1 (or the pseudogene TRBV3-2) and TRBJ1-4; 8 nucleotides line up with TRBD1. Germline V lookup: CDR1 LGHDT, CDR2 YNNKEL (reference sequence). After removal of 0 bases from V and 4 bases from J, the junction contained 4 bases not matched to a gene. CDR3 size: 16 residues. The chain's CDR3 is CASSQDQGAGNEKLFF. CDR3 sequence (DNA): TGTGCCAGCAGCCAAGATCAGGGGGCAGGTAATGAAAAACTGTTTTTT.